There are a few counts of the clone carrying this T cell receptor (beta chain). Its cognate antigen is unknown. There were TCR beta CDR3 regions amplified from RNA transcripts. TCR CDR3 underwent first-round RT-PCR with the HTBI primer set. TCRdb re-analysed the multiplex PCR reads in MiXCR, keeping a single row per CDR3 protein. This table holds around 800,000 distinct CDR3 sequences, over 35% found once. The data are from a study of T cells in Graves' hyperthyroidism and ophthalmopathy. In patients aged 18 to 65, hyperthyroidism was newly diagnosed, with duration under 2 months. A 10 ml volume of fresh peripheral blood provided the PBMCs. Study outcomes and limitations: With a median lead of approximately 6 months before onset, the model predicted ophthalmopathy. Blood also contained most expanded thyroid clonotypes above 0.001.

The TCR originated in a man aged 18 to 30 with Graves' hyperthyroidism. Sequencing used blood.

DNA for the CDR3: TGCGCCAGCAGCCCCTGGACCTCCTACGAGCAGTACTTC. Translation: CASSPWTSYEQYF. The chain couples TRBV5-1 to TRBJ2-7; no firm D call. The CDR3 is 13 amino acids. The germline CDR1 and CDR2 sequences are SGHRS and YFSETQ. With 4 bases removed from V and 0 bases from J, the gap between germline ends came to 8 bases.